A single sample gave rise to the 20 T cell receptor beta chains below, sequenced in a study of cytomegalovirus exposure and HLA in healthy donors. The data were produced by immunoSEQ multiplex PCR, yet TCRdb's version contains in-frame clones alone and is incomplete. Of under 200,000 clones in the sample, about 95% were seen once. Sequencing used PBMCs. These receptors came from a woman aged 18 to 35 in good health and CMV-seronegative.

This chain links TRBV6-5 with TRBJ2-5; 10 positions match TRBD1. Losses at the gene ends were 6 bases for V and 5 bases for J; bases not matched to a gene: 6. There are 14 residues in the CDR3. The germline V gene encodes CDR1 MNHEY and CDR2 SVGAGI. The CDR3, as DNA: TGTGCCAGCAGCTCGGGACAGGGGATGGAGACCCAGTACTTC. Translation: CASSSGQGMETQYF.

The V and J genes are TRBV5-4 and TRBJ2-7, with D perhaps TRBD1 (6 bases). V lost 4 bases and J 0 bases, leaving 11 bases between the germline ends. This CDR3 contains 14 residues. Germline V gene sequence: CDR1 SGHNT, CDR2 YYREEE (reference sequence). CDR3 DNA sequence: TGTGCCAGCAGCATCCGGGACAACTCCTACGAGCAGTACTTC. Translation gives CASSIRDNSYEQYF.

This rearrangement joins TRBV7-9 to TRBJ1-4; 9 nucleotides match TRBD1. CDR1 is SEHNR, CDR2 FQNEAQ, per germline (reference sequence). The J segment lost 4 bases and the V segment lost 4 bases, leaving 7 bases of the junction unmatched. The CDR3 extends over 16 amino acids. Here the CDR3 reads CASSSRDRGINEKLFF. The CDR3 DNA reads TGTGCCAGCAGCTCTCGAGACAGGGGGATTAATGAAAAACTGTTTTTT.

In regard to this clone: The sample contains more than one DNA sequence encoding this CDR3. J is TRBJ2-3 and V is TRBV29-1; perhaps TRBD2 as D (6 bases). The CDR3 loop spans 12 amino acids. Germline CDR1 and CDR2: SQVTM and ANQGSEA. Trimming took 6 bases from V and 1 from J, leaving 8 bases between them. The CDR3: CSVTRGTDTQYF. The CDR3 nucleotides are TGCAGCGTGACTAGGGGCACAGATACGCAGTATTTT.

This clone was seen just once. V is TRBV5-1 and J is TRBJ2-5; TRBD1 matches at 7 bases. This CDR3 has 16 amino acids. J was trimmed by 4 bases and V by 3 bases; bases with no gene match: 12. Germline CDR1 reads SGHRS; CDR2 reads YFSETQ. CDR3 amino acids: CASSSGDRVQAETQYF. CDR3 nucleotides: TGCGCCAGCAGCTCAGGAGACAGGGTACAAGCAGAGACCCAGTACTTC.

The rearrangement uses TRBV4-3 and TRBJ1-2, with TRBD1 matching 9 bases. Germline lookup yields CDR1 LGHNA and CDR2 YSLEER. The ends lost 0 bases at V and 6 bases at J; junction bases unmatched: 8. This CDR3 has 16 residues. The CDR3 sequence: CASSQDGPRTGDGYTF. Here the CDR3 DNA reads TGCGCCAGCAGCCAAGATGGCCCTAGGACAGGGGATGGCTACACCTTC.

This clone appeared a few times. The V call is TRBV19, the J call TRBJ1-1; D is undetermined. The CDR3 runs 11 residues. V lost 7 bases and J lost 3, with 6 bases in between. Germline V CDR1 and CDR2: LNHDA, SQIVND (reference sequence). CDR3: CASIGYTEAFF. The DNA for the CDR3 is TGTGCCAGTATCGGTTACACTGAAGCTTTCTTT. Using reference TRBV19 and TRBJ1-1 for the parts outside the CDR3, the full variable domain is DGGITQSPKYLFRKEGQNVTLSCEQNLNHDAMYWYRQDPGQGLRLIYYSQIVNDFQKGDIAEGYSVSREKKESFPLTVTSAQKNPTAFYLCASIGYTEAFFGQGTRLTVV.

This rearrangement joins TRBV5-6 to TRBJ2-7; D is uncertain. V lost 1 base, J lost 3 bases, and 5 bases lay in between. Germline loops: CDR1 SGHDT, CDR2 YYEEEE. This CDR3 contains 12 residues. The CDR3 region has the DNA TGTGCCAGCAGCTTGCCCAACTACGAGCAGTACTTC. It encodes CASSLPNYEQYF.

For the CDR3, the DNA is TGTGCCAGCACTATCGGGACTAGCGCCTACGAGCAGTACTTC. This gives the protein CASTIGTSAYEQYF. J is TRBJ2-7 and V is TRBV6-6; TRBD2 aligns across 10 bases. Germline CDR1 reads MNHNY; CDR2 reads SVGAGI (reference sequence). V gave up 7 bases and J gave up 2 bases; unmatched junction bases: 5. The CDR3 has 14 residues.

V is TRBV6-5 and J is TRBJ1-5; 7 bases line up with TRBD1. The V gene end was trimmed by 6 bases and the J gene end by 2 bases; junction bases not matched to a gene: 4. This CDR3 contains 14 residues. CDR1 and CDR2 from the germline V gene are MNHEY and SVGAGI. The CDR3 coding sequence is TGTGCCAGCAGACGACAGGGAGGCAATCAGCCCCAGCATTTT. Encoded protein: CASRRQGGNQPQHF.

The chain uses TRBV2 and TRBJ1-1; TRBD1 aligns across 8 bases. The V gene end was trimmed by 3 bases and the J gene end by 1 base; junction bases not matched to a gene: 10. Germline V gene sequence: CDR1 SNHLY, CDR2 FYNNEI. This CDR3 has 17 residues. The DNA of the CDR3 is TGTGCCAGCAGTGATACTTTTATGGGACAGGCGAACACTGAAGCTTTCTTT. It specifies CASSDTFMGQANTEAFF.

The rearrangement uses TRBV6-5 and TRBJ2-7; TRBD1 agrees at 7 bases. The CDR3 runs to 15 residues. Germline V lookup: CDR1 MNHEY, CDR2 SVGAGI. After removal of 2 bases from V and 0 bases from J, the junction contained 4 bases not matched to a gene. The CDR3 sequence: CASSYQQGSSYEQYF. CDR3 nucleotides: TGTGCCAGCAGTTACCAACAGGGGAGCTCCTACGAGCAGTACTTC.

V gene TRBV7-9 combines with J gene TRBJ2-7; a possible D gene is TRBD1 (6 bases). The germline CDR1 and CDR2 sequences are SEHNR and FQNEAQ (reference sequence). Deletions cut 4 bases from V and 2 bases from J, with 18 bases between. CDR3 length: 16 amino acids. CDR3 in DNA: TGTGCCAGCAGCTCCCCGGAACAGGGTTTCACCTACGAGCAGTACTTC. It specifies CASSSPEQGFTYEQYF.

CDR3 sequence reads: CASSLVGGAGYNEQFF. CDR3 nucleotides: TGTGCCAGCAGCTTGGTAGGGGGCGCGGGGTACAATGAGCAGTTCTTC. This rearrangement joins TRBV5-6 to TRBJ2-1; D may be TRBD1 (7 bases). The ends were cut back, 0 bases at V and 4 bases at J, with 14 bases in the middle. This CDR3 is built from 16 residues. Looked up from germline, CDR1 is SGHDT and CDR2 is YYEEEE.

This clone was seen just once. Relative to the germline gene, one junction end is altered; a read error may explain this. The chain joins TRBV6-5 to TRBJ1-2; TRBD1 is a possible D gene (6 bases). CDR1 MNHEY and CDR2 SVGAGI come from the germline V gene. CDR3 length: 15 residues. The CDR3: CASSYRGGGAKWLAF. In nucleotides, the CDR3 is TGTGCCAGCAGTTACCGTGGCGGGGGCGCTAAATGGCTTGCCTTC.

This chain connects TRBV14 to TRBJ2-1; 11 bases are a match to TRBD2. The germline V gene encodes CDR1 SGHDN and CDR2 FVKESK. J lost 11 bases, V lost 4 bases, and 10 bases had no gene match. This CDR3 contains 15 residues. The DNA of the CDR3 is TGTGCCAGCAGCCCACGGCTAGCGGGGGGAGGGAAGCAGTTCTTC. This translates into CASSPRLAGGGKQFF.

The gene calls are TRBV27 and TRBJ1-2; 11 positions match TRBD1. Germline loops: CDR1 MNHEY, CDR2 SMNVEV (reference sequence). The CDR3 loop spans 15 amino acids. J lost 1 base, V lost 6 bases, and 4 bases had no gene match. The chain's CDR3 is CASSGGTGGNYGYTF. DNA for the CDR3: TGTGCCAGCAGCGGGGGGACAGGGGGTAACTATGGCTACACCTTC.

The chain carries TRBV4-3 and TRBJ2-7, with D uncertain. Trimming cost V 0 bases and J 0 bases, with 9 bases left between them. Germline loops: CDR1 LGHNA, CDR2 YSLEER. The CDR3 contains 15 residues. CDR3 nucleotides: TGCGCCAGCAGCCAAGAAAGCACAGTCTCCTACGAGCAGTACTTC. Residues: CASSQESTVSYEQYF.

This clone was observed once. This sequence joins TRBV6-5 and TRBJ2-2; possible D gene TRBD2, 5 bases. Germline V gene lookup returns CDR1 MNHEY and CDR2 SVGAGI. The CDR3 spans 14 residues. Trimming removed 8 bases at V and 3 bases at J, with 13 bases between. CDR3 region: CASRRGSYTGELFF. In DNA form, the CDR3 reads TGTGCCAGCCGACGAGGGTCCTACACCGGGGAGCTGTTTTTT.

V gene TRBV6-1 combines with J gene TRBJ1-1; TRBD1 aligns across 7 bases. The CDR3 consists of 14 residues. CDR1 is MNHNS and CDR2 is SASEGT in the germline V gene. The J segment lost 5 bases and the V segment lost 3 bases, leaving 6 bases of the junction unmatched. CDR3: CASSDTGARTEAFF. CDR3 sequence (DNA): TGTGCCAGCAGTGACACAGGGGCTAGGACTGAAGCTTTCTTT.